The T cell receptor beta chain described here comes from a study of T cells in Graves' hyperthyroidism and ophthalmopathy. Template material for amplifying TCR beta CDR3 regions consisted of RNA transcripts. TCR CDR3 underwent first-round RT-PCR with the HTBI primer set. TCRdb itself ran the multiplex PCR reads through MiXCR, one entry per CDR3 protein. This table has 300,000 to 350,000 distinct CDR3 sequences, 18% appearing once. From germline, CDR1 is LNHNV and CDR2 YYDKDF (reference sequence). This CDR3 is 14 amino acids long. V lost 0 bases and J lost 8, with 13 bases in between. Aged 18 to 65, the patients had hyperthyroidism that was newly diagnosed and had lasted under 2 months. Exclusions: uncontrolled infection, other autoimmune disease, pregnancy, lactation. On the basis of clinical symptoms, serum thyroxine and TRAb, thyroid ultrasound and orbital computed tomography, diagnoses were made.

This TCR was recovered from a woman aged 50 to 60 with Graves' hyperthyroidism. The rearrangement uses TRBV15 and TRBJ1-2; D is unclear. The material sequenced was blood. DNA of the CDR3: TGTGCCACCAGCAGAGATATCACATCTGGAGGCTACACCTTC. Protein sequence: CATSRDITSGGYTF.